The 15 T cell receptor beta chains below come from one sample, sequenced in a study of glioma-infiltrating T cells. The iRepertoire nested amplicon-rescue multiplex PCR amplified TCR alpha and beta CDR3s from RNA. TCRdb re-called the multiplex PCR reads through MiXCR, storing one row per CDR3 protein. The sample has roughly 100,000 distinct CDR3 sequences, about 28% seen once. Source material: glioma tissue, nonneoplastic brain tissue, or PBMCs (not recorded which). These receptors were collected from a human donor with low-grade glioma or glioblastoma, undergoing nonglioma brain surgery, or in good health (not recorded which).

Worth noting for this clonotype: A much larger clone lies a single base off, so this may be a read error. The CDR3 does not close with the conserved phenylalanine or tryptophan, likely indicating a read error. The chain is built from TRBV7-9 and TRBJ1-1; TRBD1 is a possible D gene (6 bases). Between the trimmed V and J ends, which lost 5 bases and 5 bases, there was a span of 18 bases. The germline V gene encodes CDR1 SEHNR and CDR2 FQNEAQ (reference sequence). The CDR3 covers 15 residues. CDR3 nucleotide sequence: TGTGCCAGCAGCCCAGATGGGGGGCGTAGGACTGAAGCTTTCATT. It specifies CASSPDGGRRTEAFI.

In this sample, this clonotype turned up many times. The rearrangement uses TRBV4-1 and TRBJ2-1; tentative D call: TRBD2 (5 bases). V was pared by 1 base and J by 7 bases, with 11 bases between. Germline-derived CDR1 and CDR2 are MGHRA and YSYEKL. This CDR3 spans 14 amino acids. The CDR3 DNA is TGCGCCAGCAGCCAAGTTAATAGGGAGAATGAGCAGTTCTTC. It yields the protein CASSQVNRENEQFF.

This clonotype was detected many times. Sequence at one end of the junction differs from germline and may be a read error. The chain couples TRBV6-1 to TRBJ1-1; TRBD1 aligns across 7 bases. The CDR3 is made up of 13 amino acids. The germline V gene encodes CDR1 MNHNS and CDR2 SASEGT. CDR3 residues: CASREGGHTEAFF. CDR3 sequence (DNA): TGTGCCAGCAGGGAAGGGGGCCACACTGAAGCTTTCTTT.

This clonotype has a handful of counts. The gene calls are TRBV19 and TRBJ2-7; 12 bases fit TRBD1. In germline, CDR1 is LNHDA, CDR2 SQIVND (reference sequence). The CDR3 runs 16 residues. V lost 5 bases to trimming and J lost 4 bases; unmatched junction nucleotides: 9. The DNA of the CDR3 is TGTGCCAGTAGTGCCCCCGGGACAGGGGGCCTGTACGAGCAGTACTTC. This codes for CASSAPGTGGLYEQYF.

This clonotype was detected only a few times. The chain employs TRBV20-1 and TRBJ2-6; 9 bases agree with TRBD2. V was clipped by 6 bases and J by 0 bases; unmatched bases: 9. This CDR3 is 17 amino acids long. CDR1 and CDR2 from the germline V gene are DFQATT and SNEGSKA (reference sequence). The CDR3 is CSAPLAGIFSGANVLTF. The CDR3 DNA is TGCAGTGCACCTCTAGCGGGGATTTTCTCTGGGGCCAACGTCCTGACTTTC.

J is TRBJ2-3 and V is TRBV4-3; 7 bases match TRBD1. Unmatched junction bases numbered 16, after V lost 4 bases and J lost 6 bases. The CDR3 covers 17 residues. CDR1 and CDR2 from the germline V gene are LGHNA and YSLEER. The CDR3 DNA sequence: TGCGCCAGCAGCCGAGGGGGCCAGGCGAACCCAGGGGATACGCAGTATTTT. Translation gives CASSRGGQANPGDTQYF.

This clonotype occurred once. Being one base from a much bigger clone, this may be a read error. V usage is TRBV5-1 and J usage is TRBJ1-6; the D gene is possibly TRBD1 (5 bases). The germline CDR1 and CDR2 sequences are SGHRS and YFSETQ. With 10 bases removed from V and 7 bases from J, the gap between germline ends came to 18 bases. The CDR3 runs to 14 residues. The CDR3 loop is CAQQGTEDNSPLHF. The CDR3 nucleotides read TGCGCCCAACAAGGGACGGAGGACAATTCACCCCTCCACTTT.

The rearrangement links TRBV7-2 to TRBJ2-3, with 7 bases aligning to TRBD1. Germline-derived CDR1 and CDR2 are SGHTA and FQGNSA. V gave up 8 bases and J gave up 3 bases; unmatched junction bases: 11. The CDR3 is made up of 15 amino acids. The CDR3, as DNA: TGTGCCAGCGACTCCTACGGGACAGCGACAGATACGCAGTATTTT. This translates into CASDSYGTATDTQYF.

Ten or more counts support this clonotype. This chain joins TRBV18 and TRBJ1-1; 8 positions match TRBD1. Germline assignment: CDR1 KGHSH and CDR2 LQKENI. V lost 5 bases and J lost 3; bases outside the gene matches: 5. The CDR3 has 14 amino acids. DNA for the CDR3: TGTGCCAGCTCATCCGGACAGGGAGACACTGAAGCTTTCTTT. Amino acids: CASSSGQGDTEAFF.

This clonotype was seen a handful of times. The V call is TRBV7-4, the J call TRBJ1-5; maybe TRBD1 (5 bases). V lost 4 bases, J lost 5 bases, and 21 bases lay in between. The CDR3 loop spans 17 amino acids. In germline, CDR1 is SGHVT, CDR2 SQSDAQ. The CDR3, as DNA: TGTGCCAGCAGCTCCGGGGGTGATCGCACCTTAGATCAGCCCCAGCATTTT. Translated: CASSSGGDRTLDQPQHF.

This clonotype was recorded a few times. CDR3 protein: CASSPTSGTQYF. CDR3 bases: TGTGCCAGCAGCCCCACTAGCGGGACGCAGTATTTT. J is TRBJ2-3 and V is TRBV11-1; TRBD2 agrees at 9 bases. The J segment lost 9 bases and the V segment lost 5 bases, leaving 3 bases of the junction unmatched. Germline values: CDR1 SGHAT, CDR2 FQDESV (reference sequence). This CDR3 is 12 amino acids long. Combining the CDR3 with reference TRBV11-1 and TRBJ2-3 gives the whole variable domain EAEVAQSPRYKITEKSQAVAFWCDPISGHATLYWYRQILGQGPELLVQFQDESVVDDSQLPKDRFSAERLKGVDSTLKIQPAELGDSAMYLCASSPTSGTQYFGPGTRLTVL.

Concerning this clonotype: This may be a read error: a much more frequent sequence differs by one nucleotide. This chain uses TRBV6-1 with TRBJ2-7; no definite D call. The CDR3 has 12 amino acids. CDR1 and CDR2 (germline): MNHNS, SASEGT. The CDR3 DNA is TGTGCCAGCAGTGGCAGCTCCTGCGAGCAGTACTTC. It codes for CASSGSSCEQYF.

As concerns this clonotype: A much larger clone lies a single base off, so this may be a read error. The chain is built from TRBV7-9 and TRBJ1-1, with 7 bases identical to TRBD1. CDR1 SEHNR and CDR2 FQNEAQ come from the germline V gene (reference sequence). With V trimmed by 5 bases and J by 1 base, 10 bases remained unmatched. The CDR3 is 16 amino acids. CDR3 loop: CASSTDREPPNTEAFF. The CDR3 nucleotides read TGTGCCAGCAGCACAGACAGGGAACCTCCGAACACTGAAGCTTTCTTT. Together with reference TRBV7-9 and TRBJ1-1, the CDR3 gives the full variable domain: DTGVSQNPRHKITKRGQNVTFRCDPISEHNRLYWYRQTLGQGPEFLTYFQNEAQLEKSRLLSDRFSAERPKGSFSTLEIQRTEQGDSAMYLCASSTDREPPNTEAFFGQGTRLTVV.

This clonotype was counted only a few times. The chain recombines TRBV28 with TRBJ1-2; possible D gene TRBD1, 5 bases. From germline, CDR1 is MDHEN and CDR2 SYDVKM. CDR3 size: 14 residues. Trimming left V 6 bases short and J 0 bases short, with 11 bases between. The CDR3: CASSWTWPNYGYTF. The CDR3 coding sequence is TGTGCCAGCAGCTGGACATGGCCTAACTATGGCTACACCTTC.

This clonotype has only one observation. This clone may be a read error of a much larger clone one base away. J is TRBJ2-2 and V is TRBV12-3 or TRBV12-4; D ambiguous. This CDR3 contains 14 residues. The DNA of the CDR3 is TGTGCCAGCGGTTTAGGGCAGAACACCGGGGAGCTGTTTTTT. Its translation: CASGLGQNTGELFF.